What follows describes a single T cell receptor (beta chain). One entry per CDR3 protein, called by TCRdb with MiXCR from the PCR reads. The table has under 600,000 distinct CDR3 sequences, about 20% seen once. This sample was included in a study of molecular identifiers for immune sequencing clone quantification. From germline, CDR1 is MGHRA and CDR2 YSYEKL. Trimming took 3 bases from V and 5 from J, leaving 13 bases between them. The CDR3 loop spans 15 amino acids. V gene TRBV4-1 combines with J gene TRBJ2-2; D gene unclear. This TCR was sampled from a human donor in good health. Some libraries in this study had Jurkat cell RNA spiked in. Sequences were obtained from naive CD8+ T cells from blood, with Jurkat cell RNA spiked in. The sample's subset: FACS-sorted CD8+CD4-CCR7+CD45RA+ naive T cells. The CDR3, as DNA: TGCGCCAGCAGCCAGACGGTACATTTTACCGGGGAGCTGTTTTTT. It codes for CASSQTVHFTGELFF.